One and the same sample provided the 17 T cell receptor beta chains below, sequenced in a study of blood T cells in healthy people across ages. Next came a second PCR, run for about 7 to 12 cycles, which used a sample-barcoded 5' primer along with a J-beta primer mix. TCRdb re-analysed the 5' RACE reads in MiXCR, keeping a single row per CDR3 protein. The table includes about 840,000 distinct CDR3 sequences, roughly 29% detected once. The same data also went into a second study, on T cells of mothers and their children.

The sequenced material came from blood. Every receptor here comes from a woman aged 40 to 49 in good health.

This clonotype was counted at least ten times. The V call is TRBV27, the J call TRBJ2-1; the match to TRBD1 covers 12 bases. Germline assignment: CDR1 MNHEY and CDR2 SMNVEV (reference sequence). Trimming at V came to 4 bases and at J to 8 bases, leaving 21 bases not matched to a gene. CDR3 size: 20 residues. The CDR3 DNA reads as TGTGCCAGCAGTTACCATGCCCCACTCTCCGGGACAGGGGGCTGGGATGAGCAGTTCTTC. Translation gives CASSYHAPLSGTGGWDEQFF.

This clonotype was counted at least ten times. The chain joins TRBV24-1 to TRBJ1-2; D ambiguous. This CDR3 is 12 amino acids long. The germline CDR1 and CDR2 sequences are KGHDR and SFDVKD. V was clipped by 6 bases and J by 2 bases, with 6 bases between them. CDR3 protein: CATSTENYGYTF. In DNA form, the CDR3 reads TGTGCCACCAGTACGGAGAACTATGGCTACACCTTC.

A few counts support this clonotype. The rearrangement joins TRBV9 to TRBJ2-3; D is undetermined. The CDR3 sequence is 14 residues long. V lost 0 bases, J lost 3 bases, and 8 bases lay in between. CDR1 is SGDLS, CDR2 YYNGEE, per germline. The CDR3: CASSVALTTDTQYF. The CDR3 region has the DNA TGTGCCAGCAGCGTAGCACTGACTACAGATACGCAGTATTTT.

V and J are TRBV12-3 or TRBV12-4 and TRBJ2-7, with TRBD2 identical over 7 bases. This CDR3 is 14 amino acids long. The ends lost 7 bases at V and 2 bases at J; junction bases unmatched: 8. DNA for the CDR3: TGTGCCAGCAATGGCGGGAGTGGTGCCTACGAGCAGTACTTC. It codes for CASNGGSGAYEQYF.

This clonotype occurred a few times. Its ends do not fully match the called genes, so a read error is possible. The chain uses TRBV7-7 and TRBJ2-1; TRBD2 might be the D (8 bases). The germline V gene has CDR1 SSHAT and CDR2 FNYEAQ (reference sequence). This CDR3 contains 16 residues. The CDR3 loop is CASSSEGAGGRSEQFF. The CDR3 DNA sequence: TGTGCTAGCAGCTCGGAGGGGGCGGGGGGTCGAAGTGAGCAGTTCTTC.

This chain links TRBV6-6 with TRBJ2-3, with D possibly matching TRBD2 (6 bases). This CDR3 is built from 15 residues. Per the germline V gene, CDR1 is MNHNY and CDR2 is SVGAGI (reference sequence). The germline V and J ends were trimmed by 7 bases and 4 bases, with 18 bases remaining between them. The CDR3 DNA is TGTGCCAGCAACCCCTCCGGCCGCGGGGCAGATACGCAGTATTTT. It is translated as CASNPSGRGADTQYF.

This clonotype was detected only a few times. The V and J genes are TRBV6-5 and TRBJ1-6, with TRBD1 matching over 7 bases. J lost 1 base, V lost 4 bases, and 13 bases had no gene match. The CDR3 length is 19 residues. In germline, CDR1 is MNHEY, CDR2 SVGAGI. The CDR3 reads CASSFLAPRGISYNSPLHF. The CDR3 DNA is TGTGCCAGCAGTTTCCTAGCCCCCAGGGGGATATCCTATAATTCACCCCTCCACTTT.

This clonotype was detected ten times or more. V is TRBV5-1 and J is TRBJ1-2, with 7 nucleotides matching TRBD1. CDR1 and CDR2 (germline): SGHRS, YFSETQ. This CDR3 spans 14 amino acids. V shed 4 bases and J 5 bases; nucleotides not matched to a gene: 8. The CDR3 nucleotides are TGCGCCAGCAGCGCCGGGACAGTTGATTATGGCTACACCTTC. This gives the protein CASSAGTVDYGYTF. Variable domain in full (rest from reference TRBV5-1 and TRBJ1-2): KAGVTQTPRYLIKTRGQQVTLSCSPISGHRSVSWYQQTPGQGLQFLFEYFSETQRNKGNFPGRFSGRQFSNSRSEMNVSTLELGDSALYLCASSAGTVDYGYTFGSGTRLTVV.

The chain couples TRBV9 to TRBJ2-3; 13 positions match TRBD2. Germline lookup yields CDR1 SGDLS and CDR2 YYNGEE. The CDR3 covers 17 residues. Losses at the gene ends were 4 bases for V and 0 bases for J; bases not matched to a gene: 5. The CDR3 region has the DNA TGTGCCAGCAGCCTAGGGACTAGCGGGGAGAGCACAGATACGCAGTATTTT. Translation gives CASSLGTSGESTDTQYF.

In this sample, this clonotype turned up many times. The rearrangement joins TRBV20-1 to TRBJ2-1, with D possibly TRBD2 on 7 matching bases. The V end lost 0 bases, the J end lost 8 bases, and 14 bases lay between the germline ends. Germline V gives CDR1 DFQATT, CDR2 SNEGSKA (reference sequence). The CDR3 contains 14 residues. CDR3 amino acids: CSARDSTGGHEQFF. In DNA, the CDR3 is TGCAGTGCTAGAGATTCGACGGGGGGCCATGAGCAGTTCTTC.

There are a few counts of this clonotype. The gene calls are TRBV3-1 and TRBJ2-5; 8 nucleotides match TRBD1. The CDR3 consists of 17 residues. CDR1 and CDR2 (germline): LGHDT, YNNKEL (reference sequence). V was pared by 1 base and J by 5 bases, with 12 bases of the junction left unmatched. CDR3 sequence: CASSQVRTGQSRETQYF. CDR3 DNA: TGTGCCAGCAGCCAAGTCAGGACAGGGCAGAGTAGGGAGACCCAGTACTTC.

This clonotype was counted between two and nine times. The chain combines TRBV20-1 with TRBJ2-1; D possibly corresponds to TRBD1 (6 bases). Deletions cut 5 bases from V and 0 bases from J, with 14 bases between. Germline V gives CDR1 DFQATT, CDR2 SNEGSKA (reference sequence). This CDR3 is built from 15 residues. The CDR3 DNA is TGCAGTGCTCCCGACAGGTGGGGCTCCTACAATGAGCAGTTCTTC. It codes for CSAPDRWGSYNEQFF.

This clonotype came up once. One base away lies a much larger clone, so this may be a sequencing read error. This sequence joins TRBV24-1 and TRBJ2-1, with 8 nucleotides matching TRBD1. Germline trimming cut 3 bases from V and 5 bases from J; bases unmatched to any gene: 8. Germline loops: CDR1 KGHDR, CDR2 SFDVKD. This CDR3 is built from 16 residues. The CDR3 protein is CATSDDQGANNNEQFF. The CDR3 bases are TGTGCCACCAGTGATGATCAGGGGGCTAACAACAATGAGCAGTTCTTC.

This clonotype was counted a few times. This chain uses TRBV5-1 with TRBJ1-2; 12 nucleotides match TRBD1. This CDR3 comprises 15 residues. After removal of 9 bases from V and 3 bases from J, the junction contained 9 bases not matched to a gene. Germline CDR1 reads SGHRS; CDR2 reads YFSETQ. CDR3: CATSPGQGADYGYTF. CDR3 DNA sequence: TGCGCCACCTCCCCGGGACAGGGGGCGGACTATGGCTACACCTTC.

The rearrangement joins TRBV29-1 to TRBJ2-3, with 9 bases lining up with TRBD2. The germline CDR1 and CDR2 sequences are SQVTM and ANQGSEA. V shed 5 bases and J 0 bases; nucleotides not matched to a gene: 27. The CDR3 contains 22 residues. CDR3 loop: CSVKPGGTNRLAGTHSTDTQYF. The CDR3 bases are TGCAGCGTTAAACCAGGGGGAACCAACCGCCTAGCGGGGACTCATAGCACAGATACGCAGTATTTT.

This clonotype was counted many times. The CDR3 region is CSAFLQGLGDNEQFF. The CDR3 DNA follows: TGCAGCGCATTCTTACAGGGGTTAGGGGACAATGAGCAGTTCTTC. The genes are TRBV29-1 and TRBJ2-1; 7 positions agree with TRBD1. Looked up from germline, CDR1 is SQVTM and CDR2 is ANQGSEA. V shed 7 bases, J shed 5 bases, and the junction held 14 bases outside the gene matches. The CDR3 covers 15 residues.

This clonotype was seen at least ten times. V is TRBV29-1 and J is TRBJ2-1, with D tentatively TRBD1 (6 bases). The V and J ends lost 8 bases and 6 bases respectively, with 20 bases between them. Germline CDR1 and CDR2: SQVTM and ANQGSEA. This CDR3 comprises 14 residues. The CDR3 spells CSSEGPGAVNEQFF. CDR3 DNA sequence: TGCAGCTCTGAGGGGCCAGGGGCCGTCAATGAGCAGTTCTTC.